The 29 T cell receptor beta chains below come from one sample, sequenced in a study of CD8+ T cells in alopecia areata. The sequencing template was cDNA reverse transcribed from extracted RNA. TCRdb's table, derived via immunoSEQ multiplex PCR, lists solely in-frame clones and lacks some. The sample consists of about 150,000 clones, about 90% of them appearing once. The sample was CD8+ T cells sorted from blood, taken at week 0. The source of these receptors is a human donor with alopecia areata.

V gene TRBV2 combines with J gene TRBJ2-7, with D unclear. V was trimmed by 4 bases and J by 5 bases, leaving 9 bases between them. Germline loops: CDR1 SNHLY, CDR2 FYNNEI. The CDR3 has 12 amino acids. The CDR3 here is CASSADTDEQYF. The CDR3 DNA follows: TGTGCCAGCAGTGCCGACACCGACGAGCAGTACTTC.

Worth noting for this clone: This sample includes further DNA sequences coding for the same CDR3. The chain employs TRBV6-1 and TRBJ2-7; no clear D gene. The CDR3 totals 11 residues. The germline V gene has CDR1 MNHNS and CDR2 SASEGT. V was pared by 1 base and J by 4 bases, with 2 bases between. The CDR3 loop is CASSEGYEQYF. CDR3 bases: TGTGCCAGCAGTGAAGGTTACGAGCAGTACTTC.

This rearrangement joins TRBV28 to TRBJ2-1, with a possible D match to TRBD1 (5 bases). This CDR3 has 14 residues. Trimming removed 5 bases at V and 3 bases at J, with 11 bases between. From germline, CDR1 is MDHEN and CDR2 SYDVKM. The CDR3 DNA is TGTGCCAGCAGTAGCAGGGAAGGCTACAATGAGCAGTTCTTC. This encodes CASSSREGYNEQFF.

The chain carries TRBV30 and TRBJ2-6; no firm D call. V was trimmed by 5 bases and J by 4 bases, leaving 15 bases between them. The CDR3 is made up of 15 amino acids. Per germline, CDR1 GTSNPN and CDR2 SVGIG (reference sequence). In DNA form, the CDR3 reads TGTGCCTGGCACTCAGGCAACGGAGGGGCCAACGTCCTGACTTTC. Translated: CAWHSGNGGANVLTF.

In its sample, this clone was seen a few times. The chain is built from TRBV27 and TRBJ1-5; the match to TRBD1 covers 9 bases. J was trimmed by 7 bases and V by 2 bases; bases with no gene match: 6. Germline CDR1 is MNHEY and CDR2 is SMNVEV (reference sequence). The CDR3 length is 15 residues. Here the CDR3 DNA reads TGTGCCAGCAGTTTAAACCGGGACAGGGTCCAGCCCCAGCATTTT. Translated: CASSLNRDRVQPQHF.

This clone was seen only once. The V gene is TRBV7-6, the J gene TRBJ2-7; TRBD2 agrees at 11 bases. The junction had 8 bases not matched to a gene; V was cut back by 5 bases and J by 5 bases. The CDR3 sequence is 15 residues long. Germline V lookup: CDR1 SGHVS, CDR2 FNYEAQ. In DNA form, the CDR3 reads TGTGCCAGCAGCCGGATAGCGGGAGGGAACGACGAGCAGTACTTC. This codes for CASSRIAGGNDEQYF.

The V and J genes are TRBV30 and TRBJ2-7, with a weak D call TRBD2 (5 bases). Germline V gene data show CDR1 as GTSNPN and CDR2 as SVGIG (reference sequence). The CDR3 extends over 12 amino acids. Trimming removed 4 bases at V and 0 bases at J, with 7 bases between. The CDR3 sequence is CAWMGSSYEQYF. DNA for the CDR3: TGTGCCTGGATGGGGAGCTCCTACGAGCAGTACTTC.

This chain uses TRBV30 with TRBJ2-1; tentatively, D is TRBD2 (5 bases). The CDR3 has 15 residues. Trimming pared 1 base from V and 3 bases from J, leaving 13 bases between. Germline V lookup: CDR1 GTSNPN, CDR2 SVGIG (reference sequence). CDR3 DNA sequence: TGTGCCTGGAGTGGGACTGGACTTCACTACAATGAGCAGTTCTTC. Translating it yields CAWSGTGLHYNEQFF.

This rearrangement joins TRBV30 to TRBJ2-1, with 8 nucleotides matching TRBD2. This CDR3 is built from 13 residues. Germline V CDR1 and CDR2: GTSNPN, SVGIG (reference sequence). V shed 2 bases and J 5 bases; nucleotides not matched to a gene: 2. CDR3 protein: CAWSRGGNNEQFF. The CDR3 nucleotides read TGTGCCTGGAGTCGGGGGGGAAACAATGAGCAGTTCTTC. Full variable domain (outside the CDR3, taken from reference TRBV30 and TRBJ2-1): SQTIHQWPATLVQPVGSPLSLECTVEGTSNPNLYWYRQAAGRGLQLLFYSVGIGQISSEVPQNLSASRPQDRQFILSSKKLLLSDSGFYLCAWSRGGNNEQFFGPGTRLTVL.

The rearrangement joins TRBV9 to TRBJ2-5; D is perhaps TRBD1 (6 bases). The CDR3 length is 15 residues. V lost 4 bases to trimming and J lost 1 base, with 14 bases between them. From germline, CDR1 is SGDLS and CDR2 YYNGEE. CDR3 in amino acids: CASSLPQDSQETQYF. The CDR3 DNA reads TGTGCCAGCAGCTTACCCCAGGACAGCCAAGAGACCCAGTACTTC.

For this clone: At the DNA level, this CDR3 is encoded by other sequences in the same sample as well. This sequence joins TRBV29-1 and TRBJ2-7; 11 bases map to TRBD1. CDR3 size: 14 residues. CDR1 and CDR2 from the germline V gene are SQVTM and ANQGSEA. The CDR3 is CSVGTGGVSYEQYF. The CDR3, as DNA: TGCAGTGTCGGGACAGGGGGGGTGTCCTACGAGCAGTACTTC.

This clone has only one observation. The rearrangement uses TRBV29-1 and TRBJ2-7, with D perhaps given as TRBD1 or TRBD2 (5 bases each). The germline V gene encodes CDR1 SQVTM and CDR2 ANQGSEA. The CDR3 runs 16 residues. Deletions cut 5 bases from V and 5 bases from J, with 25 bases between. The CDR3 DNA reads as TGCAGCGTTCGAACGGGACCCATCTTCCGACTGGACGAGCAGTACTTC. Translation: CSVRTGPIFRLDEQYF.

This sequence joins TRBV2 and TRBJ2-7, with 9 bases lining up with TRBD1. The V and J ends lost 6 bases and 5 bases, in that order; junction bases with no gene match: 5. The CDR3 is 13 amino acids. CDR1 SNHLY and CDR2 FYNNEI come from the germline V gene. CDR3 in DNA: TGTGCCAGCAGCATGACAGGGGGAAACGAGCAGTACTTC. Its protein is CASSMTGGNEQYF.

V is TRBV30 and J is TRBJ2-5, with 7 bases fitting TRBD2. The CDR3 sequence is 15 residues long. The trim removed 5 bases at V and 5 bases at J, leaving 14 bases unmatched. The germline gives CDR1 GTSNPN, CDR2 SVGIG (reference sequence). In nucleotides, the CDR3 is TGTGCCTGGCACCGGGGGGTTTCGAAGGCGGAGACCCAGTACTTC. Translation gives CAWHRGVSKAETQYF.

Written as DNA, the CDR3 is TGTGCCAGCAGTTTAGGAAACAGGGTCAGCGATGAGCAGTTCTTC. Protein: CASSLGNRVSDEQFF. V gene TRBV27 combines with J gene TRBJ2-1; possibly TRBD1 for D (6 bases). CDR3 length: 15 amino acids. V lost 2 bases, J lost 8 bases, and 16 bases lay in between. In germline, CDR1 is MNHEY, CDR2 SMNVEV (reference sequence).

The chain is built from TRBV5-1 and TRBJ2-2, with a tentative D call TRBD1 (6 bases). The CDR3 length is 15 residues. Germline lookup yields CDR1 SGHRS and CDR2 YFSETQ. Trimming removed 4 bases at V and 5 bases at J, with 15 bases between. CDR3 residues: CASSPGQTLTGELFF. The CDR3 bases are TGCGCCAGCAGCCCAGGACAGACACTGACCGGGGAGCTGTTTTTT.

Turning to this clone: The identical CDR3 is also encoded by other nucleotide sequences in the sample. This chain connects TRBV29-1 to TRBJ2-7; tentatively, D is TRBD2 (6 bases). Germline assignment: CDR1 SQVTM and CDR2 ANQGSEA. V gave up 0 bases and J gave up 0 bases, with 9 bases separating them. This CDR3 is 14 amino acids long. CDR3 loop: CSVEEAGSSYEQYF. CDR3 nucleotides: TGCAGCGTTGAAGAGGCGGGAAGCTCCTACGAGCAGTACTTC.

The rearrangement uses TRBV4-1 and TRBJ1-6; no clear D gene. Germline-derived CDR1 and CDR2 are MGHRA and YSYEKL. The CDR3 is 14 residues long. V lost 4 bases to trimming and J lost 9 bases, with 13 bases between them. The CDR3 nucleotides are TGCGCCAGCAGCCCGAGAGAAGTGAGTTCACCCCTCCACTTT. Its protein is CASSPREVSSPLHF.

The chain is built from TRBV29-1 and TRBJ2-7; D is undetermined. Trimming removed 3 bases from V and 0 bases from J, with 9 bases in between. The CDR3 loop spans 13 amino acids. Germline CDR1 is SQVTM and CDR2 is ANQGSEA. CDR3 protein: CSVDLGFSYEQYF. DNA of the CDR3: TGCAGCGTTGATCTGGGGTTCTCCTACGAGCAGTACTTC.

The chain links TRBV11-2 to TRBJ2-7, with D unresolved. Germline CDR1 SGHAT, CDR2 FQNNGV. This CDR3 has 13 amino acids. Trimming cost V 6 bases and J 3 bases, with 12 bases left between them. In DNA, the CDR3 is TGTGCCAGCAGACCTACAATAAACTACGAGCAGTACTTC. It yields the protein CASRPTINYEQYF. The variable domain in full, with the rest retrieved from reference TRBV11-2 and TRBJ2-7, is EAGVAQSPRYKIIEKRQSVAFWCNPISGHATLYWYQQILGQGPKLLIQFQNNGVVDDSQLPKDRFSAERLKGVDSTLKIQPAKLEDSAVYLCASRPTINYEQYFGPGTRLTVT.

The chain couples TRBV5-1 to TRBJ2-7, with D uncertain. This CDR3 has 13 residues. V shed 1 base and J shed 3 bases, with 8 bases lying between them. Looked up from germline, CDR1 is SGHRS and CDR2 is YFSETQ. CDR3 sequence: CASSLNNNYEQYF. CDR3 nucleotides: TGCGCCAGCAGCTTGAACAACAACTACGAGCAGTACTTC.

Concerning this clone itself: One end of the junction is discordant with germline, which a read error may explain. The DNA of the CDR3 is TGTGCCAGCAGTCTAGGGACTAGCGGTGAAGGGGAACTCTTC. It yields the protein CASSLGTSGEGELF. V gene TRBV11-1 combines with J gene TRBJ2-1; TRBD2 agrees at 11 bases. The CDR3 extends over 14 amino acids. Per germline, CDR1 SGHAT and CDR2 FQDESV (reference sequence).

This rearrangement joins TRBV15 to TRBJ2-3; maybe TRBD2 (6 bases). Germline CDR1 and CDR2: LNHNV and YYDKDF (reference sequence). Trimming pared 0 bases from V and 0 bases from J, leaving 19 bases between. The CDR3 runs to 19 residues. The CDR3 sequence: CATSRDLGAGLSSTDTQYF. Written as DNA, the CDR3 is TGTGCCACCAGCAGAGATCTCGGAGCGGGCCTCTCTAGCACAGATACGCAGTATTTT.

The genes are TRBV6-6 and TRBJ2-2, with D possibly being TRBD2 (6 bases). The CDR3 has 16 amino acids. Trimming pared 2 bases from V and 3 bases from J, leaving 13 bases between. CDR1 and CDR2 from the germline V gene are MNHNY and SVGAGI (reference sequence). The CDR3 DNA is TGTGCCAGCAGTTACCCCGAGGGACTCGACACCGGGGAGCTGTTTTTT. Translated, it gives CASSYPEGLDTGELFF.

V gene TRBV29-1 combines with J gene TRBJ2-1; weak D call: TRBD2 (6 bases). V lost 8 bases to trimming and J lost 3 bases, with 11 bases between them. Germline CDR1 SQVTM, CDR2 ANQGSEA. The length of the CDR3 is 12 residues. CDR3 residues: CSLRDFYNEQFF. In nucleotides, the CDR3 is TGCAGCCTACGGGACTTCTACAATGAGCAGTTCTTC.

V gene TRBV7-9 combines with J gene TRBJ2-7; the match to TRBD2 covers 16 bases. CDR1 SEHNR and CDR2 FQNEAQ come from the germline V gene (reference sequence). CDR3 length: 15 amino acids. V was clipped by 5 bases and J by 6 bases; unmatched bases: 4. This chain's CDR3 is CASSGTSGGAGEQYF. Written as DNA, the CDR3 is TGTGCCAGCAGCGGGACTAGCGGGGGGGCCGGCGAGCAGTACTTC.

The chain has TRBV27 and TRBJ2-7; possibly TRBD1 or TRBD2 for D (5 bases each). Germline values: CDR1 MNHEY, CDR2 SMNVEV (reference sequence). This CDR3 is built from 14 residues. Trimming took off 2 bases at V and 3 bases at J, with 11 bases between the two ends. DNA of the CDR3: TGTGCCAGCAGTTTAAGTCTTGGGGGCTACGAGCAGTACTTC. Translating it yields CASSLSLGGYEQYF.

The chain recombines TRBV11-2 with TRBJ2-2; D is undetermined. From germline, CDR1 is SGHAT and CDR2 FQNNGV. This CDR3 spans 14 amino acids. V was pared by 5 bases and J by 6 bases, with 13 bases between. Here the CDR3 reads CASSPTGSAGELFF. The CDR3 DNA sequence: TGTGCCAGCAGCCCGACGGGTTCGGCCGGGGAGCTGTTTTTT. Full variable domain (outside the CDR3, taken from reference TRBV11-2 and TRBJ2-2): EAGVAQSPRYKIIEKRQSVAFWCNPISGHATLYWYQQILGQGPKLLIQFQNNGVVDDSQLPKDRFSAERLKGVDSTLKIQPAKLEDSAVYLCASSPTGSAGELFFGEGSRLTVL.

This clone appeared a few times. This chain joins TRBV16 and TRBJ1-1; 7 bases are shared with TRBD1. The germline V gene encodes CDR1 KGHSY and CDR2 FQNENV. CDR3 size: 15 residues. V was clipped by 4 bases and J by 4 bases; unmatched bases: 9. The CDR3 reads CASSPLQGPSTEAFF. The CDR3 region has the DNA TGTGCCAGCAGCCCCCTACAGGGGCCGAGCACTGAAGCTTTCTTT.